Listed here are 27 T cell receptor beta chains from one sample, sequenced in a study of blood T cell repertoires in COVID-19. The assay was immunoSEQ multiplex PCR, and TCRdb's table has in-frame clones only and misses some. The sample holds 250,000 to 300,000 clones, roughly 89% seen once. Material for sequencing was peripheral blood. The source of these receptors is a man aged 35 to 55 with acute or convalescent COVID-19.

The CDR3 nucleotides are TGTGCCAGCAGTCGGGGTTGGGATCAGCCCCAGCATTTT. This codes for CASSRGWDQPQHF. V gene TRBV6-5 combines with J gene TRBJ1-5; D remains ambiguous. V lost 5 bases, J lost 5 bases, and 10 bases lay in between. The CDR3 totals 13 residues. CDR1 and CDR2 (germline): MNHEY, SVGAGI.

About this clone itself: The same CDR3 arises from other DNA sequences in this sample as well. The rearrangement joins TRBV9 to TRBJ2-7; 7 bases agree with TRBD1. This CDR3 has 15 amino acids. Germline loops: CDR1 SGDLS, CDR2 YYNGEE. V shed 0 bases, J shed 2 bases, and the junction held 5 bases outside the gene matches. The CDR3 DNA reads as TGTGCCAGCAGCGTAGGAACAGGGGATACCTACGAGCAGTACTTC. It specifies CASSVGTGDTYEQYF.

The chain employs TRBV11-2 and TRBJ1-6, with D unclear. This CDR3 has 18 amino acids. Trimming cost V 2 bases and J 1 base, with 15 bases left between them. CDR1 and CDR2 (germline): SGHAT, FQNNGV. The CDR3 bases are TGTGCCAGCAGCTTAAACGGACTTATTGGGTCCTATAATTCACCCCTCCACTTT. Translation: CASSLNGLIGSYNSPLHF.

In DNA form, the CDR3 reads TGTGCCAGCAGGAGGGGGGGCACGGAGTCACCCCTCCACTTT. This translates into CASRRGGTESPLHF. The chain has TRBV6-5 and TRBJ1-6; a possible D gene is TRBD1 (6 bases). Germline V gene data show CDR1 as MNHEY and CDR2 as SVGAGI. V was trimmed by 6 bases and J by 10 bases, leaving 16 bases between them. The CDR3 runs to 14 residues.

The chain uses TRBV5-8 and TRBJ1-4, with D perhaps TRBD1 (6 bases). Germline CDR1 SGHTS, CDR2 YDEGEE. CDR3 length: 18 amino acids. The V gene lost 0 bases and the J gene lost 0 bases, with 15 bases spanning the gap. CDR3 nucleotides: TGTGCCAGCAGCTTGGGGCAGGGGATTCAAGCAACTAATGAAAAACTGTTTTTT. Its translation: CASSLGQGIQATNEKLFF. Supplemented by reference TRBV5-8 and TRBJ1-4, the full variable domain reads EAGVTQSPTHLIKTRGQQATLRCSPISGHTSVYWYQQALGLGLQFLLWYDEGEERNRGNFPPRFSGRQFPNYSSELNVNALELEDSALYLCASSLGQGIQATNEKLFFGSGTQLSVL.

This clone has more than one count but fewer than ten. The chain carries TRBV5-4 and TRBJ1-1; 7 bases align to TRBD1. Germline V gene data show CDR1 as SGHNT and CDR2 as YYREEE (reference sequence). V dropped 4 bases and J dropped 6; count of bases not matched to a gene: 9. The CDR3 length is 14 residues. The CDR3 sequence is CASSPGQERAEAFF. The CDR3 DNA is TGTGCCAGCAGCCCCGGACAGGAAAGGGCTGAAGCTTTCTTT. Full variable domain (rest looked up from reference TRBV5-4 and TRBJ1-1): ETGVTQSPTHLIKTRGQQVTLRCSSQSGHNTVSWYQQALGQGPQFIFQYYREEENGRGNFPPRFSGLQFPNYSSELNVNALELDDSALYLCASSPGQERAEAFFGQGTRLTVV.

The chain is built from TRBV30 and TRBJ1-1; D is ambiguous. This CDR3 region has 14 residues. V shed 4 bases and J shed 6 bases, with 18 bases lying between them. Germline CDR1 reads GTSNPN; CDR2 reads SVGIG (reference sequence). CDR3 sequence: CAWNPGWITAEAFF. The CDR3 DNA follows: TGTGCCTGGAACCCAGGATGGATAACGGCTGAAGCTTTCTTT.

CDR3 coding DNA: TGTGCCAGCAGCTTTGGGGGCCGGGCGACTGAAGCTTTCTTT. It codes for CASSFGGRATEAFF. The chain recombines TRBV7-2 with TRBJ1-1; D perhaps matches TRBD1 (6 bases). The CDR3 loop spans 14 amino acids. Trimming took off 3 bases at V and 5 bases at J, with 13 bases between the two ends. Germline V lookup: CDR1 SGHTA, CDR2 FQGNSA.

The chain combines TRBV27 with TRBJ1-6; 7 bases are a match to TRBD1. Germline-derived CDR1 and CDR2 are MNHEY and SMNVEV (reference sequence). V lost 4 bases, J lost 9 bases, and 15 bases stayed unmatched. The CDR3 has 17 amino acids. The CDR3 DNA reads as TGTGCCAGCAGTTCCCCGATCCAGGGGGGAAGGCGTTCACCCCTCCACTTT. It yields the protein CASSSPIQGGRRSPLHF.

V gene TRBV12-3 or TRBV12-4 combines with J gene TRBJ2-3; D unclear. The V gene lost 8 bases and the J gene lost 3 bases, with 9 bases spanning the gap. The CDR3 totals 12 residues. CDR3: CASSIPTDTQYF. The CDR3 nucleotides read TGTGCCAGCTCTATCCCAACAGATACGCAGTATTTT.

The chain couples TRBV2 to TRBJ2-7; TRBD2 is a possible D gene (5 bases). The germline gives CDR1 SNHLY, CDR2 FYNNEI. The CDR3 runs to 14 residues. Deletions cut 3 bases from V and 3 bases from J, with 12 bases between. CDR3 region: CASSENRGNYEQYF. CDR3 nucleotide sequence: TGTGCCAGCAGTGAGAACCGAGGGAACTACGAGCAGTACTTC.

The CDR3 region has the DNA TGTGCCAGCAGCTACCGGGACAGACTCAATAATTCACCCCTCCACTTT. This encodes CASSYRDRLNNSPLHF. The chain joins TRBV7-6 to TRBJ1-6, with 7 bases matching TRBD1. The CDR3 has 16 amino acids. Trimming took 4 bases from V and 5 from J; bases not matched to a gene: 8. Germline V gene sequence: CDR1 SGHVS, CDR2 FNYEAQ.

V is TRBV7-6 and J is TRBJ1-5; the D gene is possibly TRBD1 (5 bases). V was cut by 1 base and J by 0 bases, with 10 bases left in between. Germline V gene lookup returns CDR1 SGHVS and CDR2 FNYEAQ. This CDR3 region has 16 residues. In DNA, the CDR3 is TGTGCCAGCAGCTTAGGGCAGGGCAATAGCAATCAGCCCCAGCATTTT. It yields the protein CASSLGQGNSNQPQHF.

The chain has TRBV7-2 and TRBJ1-2; 8 bases agree with TRBD1. CDR1 and CDR2 from the germline V gene are SGHTA and FQGNSA. This CDR3 is built from 14 residues. V lost 6 bases and J lost 2; bases outside the gene matches: 5. The DNA of the CDR3 is TGTGCCAGCAGGCCCGGGACAGGCAACTATGGCTACACCTTC. It yields the protein CASRPGTGNYGYTF.

The chain uses TRBV19 and TRBJ2-1; D remains unclear. V lost 3 bases and J 6 bases, leaving 12 bases between the germline ends. Germline V gene data show CDR1 as LNHDA and CDR2 as SQIVND (reference sequence). The CDR3 spans 14 residues. This CDR3 is CASSMELVSNEQFF. The CDR3 DNA reads TGTGCCAGTAGTATGGAGCTGGTAAGCAATGAGCAGTTCTTC.

This chain joins TRBV5-1 and TRBJ1-1; D might be TRBD1 (6 bases). The CDR3 covers 13 residues. Trimming took off 0 bases at V and 6 bases at J, with 9 bases between the two ends. Germline lookup yields CDR1 SGHRS and CDR2 YFSETQ. CDR3 loop: CASSLGAGAEAFF. The CDR3 DNA reads TGCGCCAGCAGCTTGGGGGCAGGGGCTGAAGCTTTCTTT.

This sequence joins TRBV19 and TRBJ2-2; perhaps TRBD2 as D (6 bases). The ends were cut back, 10 bases at V and 3 bases at J, with 12 bases in the middle. The CDR3 covers 13 residues. Looked up from germline, CDR1 is LNHDA and CDR2 is SQIVND (reference sequence). The DNA for the CDR3 is TGTGCCACCGCGGGGACCCACACCGGGGAGCTGTTTTTT. Its translation: CATAGTHTGELFF.

This clone has more than one count but fewer than ten. The rearrangement links TRBV7-8 to TRBJ1-2; possibly TRBD1 for D (6 bases). Trimming removed 4 bases at V and 4 bases at J, with 16 bases between. The V gene's germline CDR1 is SGHVS and CDR2 FQNEAQ. The CDR3 loop spans 15 amino acids. The CDR3 is CASSSRLQGGYGYTF. CDR3 DNA: TGTGCCAGCAGCTCCAGGTTACAGGGCGGCTATGGCTACACCTTC.

A few counts support this clone. The rearrangement links TRBV19 to TRBJ1-1; 9 nucleotides line up with TRBD1. The trim removed 3 bases at V and 7 bases at J, leaving 18 bases unmatched. CDR3 size: 18 residues. CDR1 is LNHDA, CDR2 SQIVND, per germline (reference sequence). The CDR3 region has the DNA TGTGCCAGTAGTATGTCCCTTCGGGGACAGGGACTAACGGGTGAAGCTTTCTTT. Protein product: CASSMSLRGQGLTGEAFF.

The J gene is TRBJ2-5, the V gene TRBV2; no definite D call. Trimming took 4 bases from V and 3 from J, leaving 3 bases between them. The CDR3 loop spans 11 amino acids. CDR1 SNHLY and CDR2 FYNNEI come from the germline V gene. The CDR3 sequence is CASSAEETQYF. CDR3 sequence (DNA): TGTGCCAGCAGTGCCGAAGAGACCCAGTACTTC. The entire variable domain, with the rest obtained from reference TRBV2 and TRBJ2-5, is as follows: EPEVTQTPSHQVTQMGQEVILRCVPISNHLYFYWYRQILGQKVEFLVSFYNNEISEKSEIFDDQFSVERPDGSNFTLKIRSTKLEDSAMYFCASSAEETQYFGPGTRLLVL.

The rearrangement uses TRBV11-1 and TRBJ1-2, with TRBD1 identical over 8 bases. Trimming removed 1 base from V and 8 bases from J; junction bases left unmatched: 6. This CDR3 has 14 amino acids. Germline assignment: CDR1 SGHAT and CDR2 FQDESV (reference sequence). CDR3 amino acids: CASSLGGQGGGYTF. In DNA form, the CDR3 reads TGTGCCAGCAGCTTAGGTGGACAGGGCGGAGGCTACACCTTC.

The chain is built from TRBV27 and TRBJ2-3, with TRBD2 as a possible D gene (5 bases). Trimming shortened V by 6 bases and J by 7 bases, and 20 bases separated the two germline ends. In germline, CDR1 is MNHEY, CDR2 SMNVEV (reference sequence). The CDR3 is made up of 15 amino acids. The CDR3 DNA sequence: TGTGCCAGCAGCCTTACTAGTGAGGGAGTTAATACGCAGTATTTT. This translates into CASSLTSEGVNTQYF.

This clone has only one observation. The chain is built from TRBV6-5 and TRBJ1-6, with 7 bases aligning to TRBD1. Germline trimming cut 4 bases from V and 9 bases from J; bases unmatched to any gene: 6. CDR3 length equals 14 residues. Germline V gives CDR1 MNHEY, CDR2 SVGAGI. CDR3 in DNA: TGTGCCAGCAGTTGGACAGGCAACGGTTCACCCCTCCACTTT. Protein sequence: CASSWTGNGSPLHF.

The rearrangement uses TRBV7-3 and TRBJ2-2; TRBD1 agrees at 10 bases. CDR1 and CDR2 (germline): SGHTA, FQGTGA. Germline trimming cut 5 bases from V and 6 bases from J; bases unmatched to any gene: 12. This CDR3 is 17 amino acids long. CDR3 in amino acids: CASSPLRGTGVPGELFF. In DNA, the CDR3 is TGTGCCAGCAGCCCACTTCGGGGGACAGGGGTTCCCGGGGAGCTGTTTTTT.

V is TRBV4-1 and J is TRBJ1-1, with D tentatively TRBD1 (6 bases). Per germline, CDR1 MGHRA and CDR2 YSYEKL. Trimming took off 6 bases at V and 2 bases at J, with 10 bases between the two ends. The CDR3 runs to 13 residues. The DNA for the CDR3 is TGCGCCAGCAGACCCGGGACAAACACTGAAGCTTTCTTT. It codes for CASRPGTNTEAFF.

This clone was seen only once. The genes are TRBV11-2 and TRBJ2-7; D is uncertain. CDR3 length equals 14 residues. CDR1 is SGHAT, CDR2 FQNNGV, per germline. The V and J ends lost 8 bases and 0 bases respectively, with 14 bases between them. For the CDR3, the DNA is TGTGCCAGCCACGCGGTCCTGAGCTCCTACGAGCAGTACTTC. It translates to CASHAVLSSYEQYF.

J is TRBJ1-2 and V is TRBV3-1 (or the pseudogene TRBV3-2), with TRBD1 matching over 12 bases. V lost 5 bases to trimming and J lost 5 bases; unmatched junction nucleotides: 6. Germline V gene lookup returns CDR1 LGHDT and CDR2 YNNKEL (reference sequence). The CDR3 consists of 15 residues. CDR3 residues: CASSDMGQGAYGYTF. The DNA of the CDR3 is TGTGCCAGCAGCGACATGGGACAGGGGGCGTATGGCTACACCTTC.